A selection of T cell receptor beta chains follows, all from one sample in a study of vaccination and CD4 T cells after COVID-19. TCRdb analysed the PCR reads with MiXCR anew, one entry per CDR3 protein. Of 7,000 to 8,000 distinct CDR3 sequences in the sample, approximately 38% are singletons; the top ten hold approximately 40%. Which antigens these TCRs recognize remains unknown. Material for sequencing was CD4+ T cells from blood, cultured in vitro. Receptors were obtained from a human donor in good health. Each CDR3 is given with its conserved first and last residue. The D gene is left open where the match is weak. Not all rows give a size; the values are once, few, many and, for expanded clones, a class.

clone_size,v_call,j_call,d_call,cdr3_aa,cdr3_nt
few,TRBV5-1,TRBJ1-2,-,CASSFGEENYGYTF,TGCGCCAGCAGCTTTGGAGAGGAAAACTATGGCTACACCTTC
-,TRBV12-1,TRBJ2-2,-,CASSPPPLQNTGELFF,TGTGCCAGCAGCCCGCCCCCGCTCCAGAACACCGGGGAGCTGTTTTTT
once,TRBV12-3/TRBV12-4,TRBJ2-2,TRBD2,CALGGLAGGLNTGELFF,TGTGCCCTAGGTGGGCTAGCGGGGGGTCTGAACACCGGGGAGCTGTTTTTT
-,TRBV5-5,TRBJ2-5,-,CASSTSGEGETQYF,TGTGCCAGCAGCACCTCAGGGGAAGGGGAGACCCAGTACTTC
-,TRBV4-1,TRBJ1-1,-,CASSQVTLNGRGRNTEAFF,TGCGCCAGCAGCCAAGTAACCCTCAACGGCAGGGGCCGAAACACTGAAGCTTTCTTT
-,TRBV28,TRBJ1-2,-,CASSLSGAGYGYTF,TGTGCCAGCAGTTTATCAGGGGCAGGCTATGGCTACACCTTC
few,TRBV19,TRBJ1-2,-,CASHRVWGNYGYTF,TGTGCCAGCCATCGTGTATGGGGTAACTATGGCTACACCTTC
few,TRBV19,TRBJ1-5,TRBD1,CASSIRGMGNQPQHF,TGTGCCAGTAGTATCAGGGGGATGGGCAATCAGCCCCAGCATTTT
few,TRBV28,TRBJ2-2,TRBD1,CASSLIGRGQVGELFF,TGTGCCAGCAGTTTAATTGGCAGGGGGCAAGTCGGGGAGCTGTTTTTT
-,TRBV4-3,TRBJ2-7,-,CASSQNSGNRAYEQYF,TGCGCCAGCAGCCAGAATTCAGGGAATCGGGCCTACGAGCAGTACTTC
-,TRBV10-3,TRBJ2-7,TRBD1,CAISMGQRKLYEQYF,TGTGCCATCTCGATGGGACAGAGAAAACTCTACGAGCAGTACTTC
-,TRBV9,TRBJ2-1,TRBD2,CASSVGLPSGLAGDPSNEQFF,TGTGCCAGCAGCGTTGGGCTTCCATCGGGGCTAGCGGGAGACCCATCCAATGAGCAGTTCTTC
-,TRBV12-3/TRBV12-4,TRBJ1-5,-,CASSLGPGNQPQHF,TGTGCCAGCAGTTTAGGTCCAGGGAACCAGCCCCAGCATTTT
once,TRBV12-3/TRBV12-4,TRBJ2-2,-,CASSSTGSAGELFF,TGTGCCAGCAGTTCGACAGGTTCGGCCGGGGAGCTGTTTTTT
-,TRBV25-1,TRBJ1-1,TRBD1,CASSDRGTTEAFF,TGTGCCAGCTCAGACAGGGGGACGACTGAAGCTTTCTTT
-,TRBV11-2,TRBJ2-1,-,CASSLLRSSSYNEQFF,TGTGCCAGCAGCTTACTTAGATCCAGCTCCTACAATGAGCAGTTCTTC
-,TRBV18,TRBJ1-6,-,CASSQGQYNSPLHF,TGTGCCAGCTCACAGGGGCAGTATAATTCACCCCTCCACTTT
once,TRBV7-2,TRBJ1-1,-,CASSPKTGGNTEAFF,TGTGCCAGCAGCCCCAAAACAGGAGGGAACACTGAAGCTTTCTTT
few,TRBV7-2,TRBJ1-1,-,CASSLTGAGRGTEAFF,TGTGCCAGCAGCTTAACGGGAGCCGGGAGGGGCACTGAAGCTTTCTTT
large,TRBV6-1,TRBJ1-2,TRBD1,CASSVTGTNYGYTF,TGTGCCAGCAGCGTGACAGGGACCAACTATGGCTACACCTTC
-,TRBV5-4,TRBJ2-3,-,CASSLEGRQGGQYF,TGTGCCAGCAGCTTGGAGGGGCGACAGGGAGGGCAGTATTTT
-,TRBV6-2/TRBV6-3,TRBJ2-7,-,CASSSSPPGAIYEQYF,TGTGCCAGCAGTTCGAGTCCCCCCGGAGCAATCTACGAGCAGTACTTC
-,TRBV20-1,TRBJ2-1,-,CSARKEGAYNEQFF,TGCAGTGCACGGAAAGAAGGGGCCTACAATGAGCAGTTCTTC
few,TRBV2,TRBJ1-2,-,CASRRVVARSNYGYTF,TGTGCCAGCAGAAGAGTGGTTGCCCGTTCGAACTATGGCTACACCTTC
-,TRBV27,TRBJ2-1,TRBD2,CASSFGSGGGDEQFF,TGTGCCAGCAGTTTTGGTAGCGGGGGAGGGGATGAGCAGTTCTTC
-,TRBV12-3/TRBV12-4,TRBJ1-5,-,CASSFGGNQPQHF,TGTGCCAGCAGTTTCGGTGGTAATCAGCCCCAGCATTTT
-,TRBV19,TRBJ2-7,TRBD1,CASSSGTGVFHEQYF,TGTGCCAGTAGTAGCGGGACAGGGGTGTTCCACGAGCAGTACTTC
-,TRBV4-1,TRBJ1-1,-,CASSRRAGSSMNTEAFF,TGCGCCAGCAGCCGACGGGCAGGGAGTAGTATGAACACTGAAGCTTTCTTT
few,TRBV6-4,TRBJ2-3,-,CASSDSGGSTDTQYF,TGTGCCAGCAGTGACTCGGGCGGGAGCACAGATACGCAGTATTTT
few,TRBV6-2/TRBV6-3,TRBJ2-2,-,CASEGTPNTGELFF,TGTGCCAGCGAAGGGACACCGAACACCGGGGAGCTGTTTTTT
-,TRBV9,TRBJ2-1,-,CASSAHPQVSGNEQFF,TGTGCCAGCAGCGCTCACCCACAGGTCTCTGGCAATGAGCAGTTCTTC
-,TRBV25-1,TRBJ1-1,-,CASRRGTSPNTEAFF,TGTGCCAGCAGGAGGGGGACGAGCCCGAACACTGAAGCTTTCTTT
-,TRBV24-1,TRBJ2-7,TRBD2,CATSAGGSYEQYF,TGTGCCACCAGCGCGGGGGGTTCCTACGAGCAGTACTTC
few,TRBV2,TRBJ2-5,-,CASKAPGKVEETQYF,TGTGCCAGCAAGGCCCCGGGAAAGGTTGAAGAGACCCAGTACTTC
-,TRBV29-1,TRBJ2-7,-,CSVRRTDSYEQYF,TGCAGCGTTAGGAGGACGGATTCCTACGAGCAGTACTTC
few,TRBV5-8,TRBJ1-5,-,CASSFYRIRARNQPQHF,TGTGCCAGCAGCTTTTACAGGATTCGGGCGCGAAATCAGCCCCAGCATTTT
few,TRBV12-3/TRBV12-4,TRBJ1-2,-,CASSRRNGYGYTF,TGTGCCAGCAGTCGCCGCAATGGCTATGGCTACACCTTC
few,TRBV7-9,TRBJ2-2,-,CASNDREAGELFF,TGTGCCAGTAATGACAGGGAGGCCGGGGAGCTGTTTTTT
few,TRBV5-1,TRBJ2-5,TRBD1,CASDDARGQGETQYF,TGCGCCAGCGACGACGCCAGGGGGCAGGGAGAGACCCAGTACTTC
few,TRBV19,TRBJ1-2,-,CASSNAGTSNYGYTF,TGTGCCAGTAGTAATGCGGGGACCTCTAACTATGGCTACACCTTC
few,TRBV7-9,TRBJ1-2,TRBD1,CASSLAGTGRGYTF,TGTGCCAGCAGCTTAGCCGGGACAGGTAGAGGCTACACCTTC
few,TRBV12-3/TRBV12-4,TRBJ1-5,-,CASSLAGGPNQPQHF,TGTGCCAGCAGTTTAGCGGGGGGCCCCAATCAGCCCCAGCATTTT
-,TRBV28,TRBJ2-3,-,CASSPRRGQGTDTQYF,TGTGCCAGCAGCCCCCGCCGGGGTCAAGGGACAGATACGCAGTATTTT
few,TRBV1,TRBJ2-5,-,CTSSQEGQGFRETQYF,TGCACCAGCAGCCAAGAGGGGCAGGGATTTCGAGAGACCCAGTACTTC
-,TRBV4-1,TRBJ2-3,-,CASSQLGSTDTQYF,TGCGCCAGCAGCCAATTAGGGTCCACAGATACGCAGTATTTT
-,TRBV20-1,TRBJ2-3,-,CSASAASTDTQYF,TGCAGTGCTAGCGCGGCTTCAACAGATACGCAGTATTTT
-,TRBV7-8,TRBJ2-7,TRBD2,CASSLAQIGAGDLYEQYF,TGTGCCAGCAGCTTAGCGCAAATCGGAGCGGGGGATCTCTACGAGCAGTACTTC
-,TRBV5-1,TRBJ2-5,-,CASQGGGAQETQYF,TGCGCCTCCCAGGGGGGCGGGGCCCAAGAGACCCAGTACTTC
few,TRBV6-5,TRBJ1-2,TRBD1,CASSSRTGSNYGYTF,TGTGCCAGCAGTTCCCGGACAGGGTCTAACTATGGCTACACCTTC
-,TRBV20-1,TRBJ2-1,-,CSATMGLLSNEQFF,TGCAGTGCGACGATGGGACTTTTATCCAATGAGCAGTTCTTC
few,TRBV4-1,TRBJ1-5,-,CASSQTLVRGRNQPQHF,TGCGCCAGCAGCCAAACCCTAGTGAGGGGCCGCAATCAGCCCCAGCATTTT
few,TRBV6-1,TRBJ1-1,-,CASSDRRSGLTEAFF,TGTGCCAGCAGTGACCGCCGGAGCGGATTGACTGAAGCTTTCTTT
few,TRBV7-9,TRBJ2-1,-,CASSSLTPSYNEQFF,TGTGCCAGCAGCTCCCTGACGCCCTCCTACAATGAGCAGTTCTTC
few,TRBV6-1,TRBJ2-3,-,CASILETWGITQYF,TGTGCCAGCATTCTGGAGACATGGGGGATTACGCAGTATTTT
once,TRBV29-1,TRBJ2-3,TRBD2,CSAAPGLAGGPADTQYF,TGCAGCGCAGCACCGGGACTAGCGGGAGGGCCCGCAGATACGCAGTATTTT